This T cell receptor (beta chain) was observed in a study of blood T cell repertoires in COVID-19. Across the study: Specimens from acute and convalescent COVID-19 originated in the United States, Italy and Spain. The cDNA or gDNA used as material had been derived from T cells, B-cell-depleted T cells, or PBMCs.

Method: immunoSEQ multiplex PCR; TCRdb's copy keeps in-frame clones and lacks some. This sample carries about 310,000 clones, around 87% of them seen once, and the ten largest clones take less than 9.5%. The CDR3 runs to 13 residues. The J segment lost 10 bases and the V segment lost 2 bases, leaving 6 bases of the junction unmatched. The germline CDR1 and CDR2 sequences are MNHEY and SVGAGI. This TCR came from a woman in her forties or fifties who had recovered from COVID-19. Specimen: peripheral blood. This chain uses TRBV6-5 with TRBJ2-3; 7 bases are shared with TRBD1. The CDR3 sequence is CASSYKRDSAQYF. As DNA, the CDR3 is TGTGCCAGCAGTTACAAGAGGGACAGTGCGCAGTATTTT.